Sequencing of this T cell receptor beta chain was carried out in a study of response to subunit inactivated influenza vaccine. TCRdb called the RT-PCR reads again in MiXCR, with one record for every CDR3 protein. Of roughly 520,000 distinct CDR3 sequences in the sample, about 25% were seen once. Germline assignment: CDR1 LGHDT and CDR2 YNNKEL (reference sequence). Between the trimmed V and J ends, which lost 2 bases and 0 bases, there was a span of 11 bases. The CDR3 covers 16 residues. The J gene is TRBJ1-3, the V gene TRBV3-1; D unclear. The TCR sequence derives from a man aged 50-59 years who received an inactivated influenza vaccine. The material sequenced was CD4+ T cells sorted from PBMCs, taken around 5 days after vaccination. The CDR3 DNA follows: TGTGCCAGCAGCCAAAACACCCCCAGCTCTGGAAACACCATATATTTT. It encodes CASSQNTPSSGNTIYF.